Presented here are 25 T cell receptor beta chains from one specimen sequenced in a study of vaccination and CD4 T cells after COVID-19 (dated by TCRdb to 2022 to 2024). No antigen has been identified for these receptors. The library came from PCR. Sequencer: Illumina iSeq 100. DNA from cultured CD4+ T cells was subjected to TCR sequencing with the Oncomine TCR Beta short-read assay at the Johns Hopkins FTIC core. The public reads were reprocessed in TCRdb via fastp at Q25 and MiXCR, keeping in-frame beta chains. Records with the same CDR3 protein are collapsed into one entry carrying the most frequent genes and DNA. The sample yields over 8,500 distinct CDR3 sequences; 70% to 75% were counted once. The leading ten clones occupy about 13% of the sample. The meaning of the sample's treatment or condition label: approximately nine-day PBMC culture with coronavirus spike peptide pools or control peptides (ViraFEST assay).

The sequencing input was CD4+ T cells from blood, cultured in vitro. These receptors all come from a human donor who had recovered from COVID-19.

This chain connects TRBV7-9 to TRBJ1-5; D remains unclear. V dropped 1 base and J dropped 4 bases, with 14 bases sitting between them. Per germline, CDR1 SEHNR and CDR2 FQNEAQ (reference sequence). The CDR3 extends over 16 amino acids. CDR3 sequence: CASSLDFGRLNQPQHF. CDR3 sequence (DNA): TGTGCCAGCAGCTTAGACTTTGGCAGGCTAAATCAGCCCCAGCATTTT.

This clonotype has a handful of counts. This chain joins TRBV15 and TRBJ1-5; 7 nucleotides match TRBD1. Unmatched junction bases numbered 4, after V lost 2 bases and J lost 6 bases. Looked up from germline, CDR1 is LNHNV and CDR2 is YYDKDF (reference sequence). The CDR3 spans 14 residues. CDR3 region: CATSRSTGFQPQHF. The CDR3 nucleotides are TGTGCCACCAGCAGATCGACAGGGTTTCAGCCCCAGCATTTT. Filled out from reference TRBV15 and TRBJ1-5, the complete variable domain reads DAMVIQNPRYQVTQFGKPVTLSCSQTLNHNVMYWYQQKSSQAPKLLFHYYDKDFNNEADTPDNFQSRRPNTSFCFLDIRSPGLGDTAMYLCATSRSTGFQPQHFGDGTRLSIL.

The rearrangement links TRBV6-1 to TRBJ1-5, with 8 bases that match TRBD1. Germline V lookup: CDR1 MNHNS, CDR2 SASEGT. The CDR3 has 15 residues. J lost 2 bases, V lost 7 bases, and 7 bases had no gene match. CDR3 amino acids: CASTRPGQGNQPQHF. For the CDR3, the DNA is TGTGCCAGCACCAGACCGGGACAGGGCAATCAGCCCCAGCATTTT.

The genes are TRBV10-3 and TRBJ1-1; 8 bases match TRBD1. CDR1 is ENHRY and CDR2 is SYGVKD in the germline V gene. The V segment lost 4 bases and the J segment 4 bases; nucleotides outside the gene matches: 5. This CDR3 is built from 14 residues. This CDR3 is CAISGTGKGTEAFF. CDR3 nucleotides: TGTGCCATCAGTGGGACAGGGAAAGGCACTGAAGCTTTCTTT.

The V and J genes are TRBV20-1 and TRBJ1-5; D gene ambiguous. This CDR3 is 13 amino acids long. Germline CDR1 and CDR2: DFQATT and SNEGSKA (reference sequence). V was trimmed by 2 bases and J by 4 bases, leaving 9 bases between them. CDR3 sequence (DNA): TGCAGTGCTAGAATGGGTCGGAATCAGCCCCAGCATTTT. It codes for CSARMGRNQPQHF.

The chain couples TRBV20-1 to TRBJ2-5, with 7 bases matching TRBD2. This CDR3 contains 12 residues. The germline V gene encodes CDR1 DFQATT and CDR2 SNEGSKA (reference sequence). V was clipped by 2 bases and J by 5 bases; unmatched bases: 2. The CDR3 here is CSARWGGETQYF. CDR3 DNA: TGCAGTGCTAGATGGGGGGGGGAGACCCAGTACTTC.

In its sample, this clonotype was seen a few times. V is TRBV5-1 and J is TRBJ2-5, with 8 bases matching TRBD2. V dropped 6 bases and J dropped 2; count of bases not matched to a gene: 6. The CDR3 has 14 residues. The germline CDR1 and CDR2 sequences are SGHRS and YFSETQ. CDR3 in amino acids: CASTRLAIQETQYF. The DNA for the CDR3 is TGCGCCAGCACCAGACTAGCGATACAAGAGACCCAGTACTTC.

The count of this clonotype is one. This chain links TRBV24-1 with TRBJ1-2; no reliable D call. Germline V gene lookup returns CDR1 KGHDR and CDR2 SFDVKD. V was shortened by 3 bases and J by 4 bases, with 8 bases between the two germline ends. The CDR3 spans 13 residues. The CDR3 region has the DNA TGTGCCACCAGTGATAGGTCAGCCTATGGCTACACCTTC. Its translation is CATSDRSAYGYTF.

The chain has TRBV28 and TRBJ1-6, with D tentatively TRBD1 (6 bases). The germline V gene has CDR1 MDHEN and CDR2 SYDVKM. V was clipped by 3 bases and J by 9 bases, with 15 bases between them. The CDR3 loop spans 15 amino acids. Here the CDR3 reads CASSFPGGKSSPLHF. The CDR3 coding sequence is TGTGCCAGCAGTTTCCCTGGGGGCAAGAGTTCACCCCTCCACTTT.

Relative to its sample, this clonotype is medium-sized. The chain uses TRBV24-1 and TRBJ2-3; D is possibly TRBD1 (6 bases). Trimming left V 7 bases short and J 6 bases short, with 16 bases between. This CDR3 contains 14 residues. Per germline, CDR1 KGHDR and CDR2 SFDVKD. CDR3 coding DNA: TGTGCCACCAGGAGGGGGTTAGGCTCCGATACGCAGTATTTT. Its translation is CATRRGLGSDTQYF.

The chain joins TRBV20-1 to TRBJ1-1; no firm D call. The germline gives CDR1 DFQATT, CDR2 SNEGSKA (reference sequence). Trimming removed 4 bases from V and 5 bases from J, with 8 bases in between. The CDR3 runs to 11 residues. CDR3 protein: CSAKGLTEAFF. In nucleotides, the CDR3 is TGCAGTGCTAAGGGTTTGACTGAAGCTTTCTTT.

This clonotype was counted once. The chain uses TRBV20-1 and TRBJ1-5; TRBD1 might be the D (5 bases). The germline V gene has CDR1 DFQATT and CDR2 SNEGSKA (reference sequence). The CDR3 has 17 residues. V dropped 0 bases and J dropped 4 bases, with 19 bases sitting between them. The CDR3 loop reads CSARDRGQGGGNQPQHF. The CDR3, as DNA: TGCAGTGCTAGAGATCGCGGGCAGGGAGGTGGAAATCAGCCCCAGCATTTT.

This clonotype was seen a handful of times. The DNA of the CDR3 is TGCAGTGCTAGAAGCGCAGCCATCTCCTACGAGCAGTACTTC. It encodes CSARSAAISYEQYF. The chain is built from TRBV20-1 and TRBJ2-7; D gene ambiguous. Germline lookup yields CDR1 DFQATT and CDR2 SNEGSKA (reference sequence). Trimming cost V 2 bases and J 0 bases, with 11 bases left between them. The CDR3 totals 14 residues.

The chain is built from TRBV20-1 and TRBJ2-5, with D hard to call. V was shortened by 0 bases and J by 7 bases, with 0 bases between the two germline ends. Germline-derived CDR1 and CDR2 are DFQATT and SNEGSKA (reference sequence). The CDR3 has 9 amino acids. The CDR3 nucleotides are TGCAGTGCTAGAGAGACCCAGTACTTC. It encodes CSARETQYF.

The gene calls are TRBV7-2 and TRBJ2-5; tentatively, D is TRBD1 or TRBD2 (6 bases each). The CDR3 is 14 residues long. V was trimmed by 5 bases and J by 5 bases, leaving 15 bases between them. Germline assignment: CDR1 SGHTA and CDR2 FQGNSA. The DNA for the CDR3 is TGTGCCAGCAGCAGTACGAGGGGGGAGGAGACCCAGTACTTC. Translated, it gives CASSSTRGEETQYF.

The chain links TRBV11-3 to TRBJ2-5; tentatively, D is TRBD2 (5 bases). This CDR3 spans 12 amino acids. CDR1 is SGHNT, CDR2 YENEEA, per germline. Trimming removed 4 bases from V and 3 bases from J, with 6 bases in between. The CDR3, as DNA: TGTGCCAGCAGCTCCGGGGAAGAGACCCAGTACTTC. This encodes CASSSGEETQYF.

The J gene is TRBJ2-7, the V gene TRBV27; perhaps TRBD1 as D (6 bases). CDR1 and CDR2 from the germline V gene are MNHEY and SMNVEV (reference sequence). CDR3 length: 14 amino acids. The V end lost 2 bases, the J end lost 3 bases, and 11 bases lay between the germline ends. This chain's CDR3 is CASSLDRYGYEQYF. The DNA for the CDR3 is TGTGCCAGCAGTTTAGACAGGTACGGCTACGAGCAGTACTTC.

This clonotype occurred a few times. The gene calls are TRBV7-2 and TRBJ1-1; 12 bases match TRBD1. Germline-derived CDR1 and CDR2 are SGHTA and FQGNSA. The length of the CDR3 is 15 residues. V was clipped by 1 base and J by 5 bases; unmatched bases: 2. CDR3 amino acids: CASSLVGQGATEAFF. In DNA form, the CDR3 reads TGTGCCAGCAGCTTAGTGGGACAGGGGGCTACTGAAGCTTTCTTT.

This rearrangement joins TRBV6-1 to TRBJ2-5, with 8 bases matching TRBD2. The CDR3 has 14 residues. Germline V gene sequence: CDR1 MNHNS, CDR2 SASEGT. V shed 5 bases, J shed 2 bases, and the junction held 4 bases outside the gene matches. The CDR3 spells CASSRLASQETQYF. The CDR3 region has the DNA TGTGCCAGCAGTCGACTAGCGAGTCAAGAGACCCAGTACTTC.

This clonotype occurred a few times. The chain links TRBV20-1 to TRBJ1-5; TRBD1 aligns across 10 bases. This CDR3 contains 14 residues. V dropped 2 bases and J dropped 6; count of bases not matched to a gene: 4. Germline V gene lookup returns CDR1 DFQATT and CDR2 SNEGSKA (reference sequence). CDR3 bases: TGCAGTGCTAGACGACAGGGGGCGGGTCAGCCCCAGCATTTT. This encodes CSARRQGAGQPQHF.

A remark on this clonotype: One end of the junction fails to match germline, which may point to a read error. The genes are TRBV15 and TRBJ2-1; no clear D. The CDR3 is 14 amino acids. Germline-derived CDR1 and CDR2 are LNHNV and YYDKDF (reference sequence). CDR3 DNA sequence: TGTGCCACCAGCAGAGATCGCCTAAGGACGACCCAGTGCTTC. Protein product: CATSRDRLRTTQCF.

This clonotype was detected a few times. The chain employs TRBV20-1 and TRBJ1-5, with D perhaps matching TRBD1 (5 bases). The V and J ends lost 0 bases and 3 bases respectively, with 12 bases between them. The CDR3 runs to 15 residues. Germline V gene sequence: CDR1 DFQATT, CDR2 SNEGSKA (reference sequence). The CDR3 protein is CSAREFREFNQPQHF. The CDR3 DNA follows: TGCAGTGCTAGAGAGTTCAGGGAATTCAATCAGCCCCAGCATTTT.

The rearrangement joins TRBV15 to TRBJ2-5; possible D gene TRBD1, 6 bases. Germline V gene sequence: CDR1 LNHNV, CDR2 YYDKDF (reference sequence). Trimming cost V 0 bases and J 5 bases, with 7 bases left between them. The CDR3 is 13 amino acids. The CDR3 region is CATSRDRGETQYF. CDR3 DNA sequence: TGTGCCACCAGCAGAGATAGGGGGGAGACCCAGTACTTC.

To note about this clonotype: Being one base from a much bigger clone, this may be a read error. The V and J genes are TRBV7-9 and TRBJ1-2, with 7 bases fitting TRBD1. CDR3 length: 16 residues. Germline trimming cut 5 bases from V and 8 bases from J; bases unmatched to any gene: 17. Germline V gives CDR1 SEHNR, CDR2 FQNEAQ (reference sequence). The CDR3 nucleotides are TGTGCCAGCAGCCACGCAGGGGGATGCAAGGGTTCGGGCTACACCTTC. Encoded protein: CASSHAGGCKGSGYTF.

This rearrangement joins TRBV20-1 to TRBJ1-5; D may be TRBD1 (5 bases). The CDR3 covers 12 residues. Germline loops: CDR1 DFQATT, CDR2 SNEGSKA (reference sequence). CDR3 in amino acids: CSFRDSNQPQHF. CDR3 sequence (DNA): TGCAGCTTCCGGGACAGCAATCAGCCCCAGCATTTT.